Listed here are 18 T cell receptor beta chains from one sample, sequenced in a study of T cell responses to AZD1222 COVID-19 vaccine. The repertoire was sequenced with immunoSEQ multiplex PCR; TCRdb's copy has only in-frame clones and lacks some. There are about 110,000 clones in the sample; around 90% occur only once, and 3.1% lies in the top ten. The sequences come from peripheral blood, collected on day 0 of MenACWY control vaccination. The receptors were gathered from an adult in good health.

The chain employs TRBV10-3 and TRBJ2-5, with TRBD1 as a possible D gene (6 bases). The CDR3 contains 14 residues. Trimming took 6 bases from V and 5 from J, leaving 16 bases between them. Germline loops: CDR1 ENHRY, CDR2 SYGVKD. In DNA form, the CDR3 reads TGTGCCATCAGGGGCGCAGGGGCTGGCGAGACCCAGTACTTC. Protein: CAIRGAGAGETQYF.

This sequence joins TRBV5-4 and TRBJ2-2, with D possibly matching TRBD1 (5 bases). The germline V and J ends were trimmed by 2 bases and 1 base, with 9 bases remaining between them. There are 15 residues in the CDR3. Germline CDR1 SGHNT, CDR2 YYREEE (reference sequence). Written as DNA, the CDR3 is TGTGCCAGCAGCTTAAATGGACAGAACACCGGGGAGCTGTTTTTT. This gives the protein CASSLNGQNTGELFF.

The rearrangement uses TRBV6-6 and TRBJ2-5; maybe TRBD2 (6 bases). V was trimmed by 9 bases and J by 2 bases, leaving 16 bases between them. The CDR3 covers 14 residues. Germline V gene data show CDR1 as MNHNY and CDR2 as SVGAGI (reference sequence). The CDR3 spells CASHDGGWQETQYF. In nucleotides, the CDR3 is TGTGCCAGTCATGACGGGGGATGGCAAGAGACCCAGTACTTC.

The chain uses TRBV24-1 and TRBJ2-3, with TRBD2 matching 11 bases. J gave up 3 bases and V 9 bases, and 10 bases lay outside the gene matches. The CDR3 contains 16 residues. The germline CDR1 and CDR2 sequences are KGHDR and SFDVKD. CDR3 DNA sequence: TGTGCCACCGGATCCTATAGCGGGGGGGGAACAGATACGCAGTATTTT. This encodes CATGSYSGGGTDTQYF.

The chain joins TRBV5-6 to TRBJ1-4; D gene uncertain. CDR1 is SGHDT and CDR2 is YYEEEE in the germline V gene. The CDR3 contains 14 residues. Trimming removed 5 bases from V and 8 bases from J, with 16 bases in between. CDR3 in DNA: TGTGCCAGCAGTCCCGATGGACGGTACGAAAAACTGTTTTTT. Translation: CASSPDGRYEKLFF. The variable domain in full, with the rest retrieved from reference TRBV5-6 and TRBJ1-4, is DAGVTQSPTHLIKTRGQQVTLRCSPKSGHDTVSWYQQALGQGPQFIFQYYEEEERQRGNFPDRFSGHQFPNYSSELNVNALLLGDSALYLCASSPDGRYEKLFFGSGTQLSVL.

Worth noting for this clone: The sample contains more than one DNA sequence encoding this CDR3. The chain is built from TRBV7-2 and TRBJ2-7, with 10 nucleotides matching TRBD2. The trim removed 5 bases at V and 2 bases at J, leaving 9 bases unmatched. The V gene's germline CDR1 is SGHTA and CDR2 FQGNSA. The CDR3 consists of 16 residues. The CDR3 spells CASSLGPSGGPYEQYF. The CDR3 coding sequence is TGTGCCAGCAGCCTGGGGCCTAGCGGGGGCCCCTACGAGCAGTACTTC. Together with reference TRBV7-2 and TRBJ2-7, the CDR3 gives the full variable domain: GAGVSQSPSNKVTEKGKDVELRCDPISGHTALYWYRQSLGQGLEFLIYFQGNSAPDKSGLPSDRFSAERTGGSVSTLTIQRTQQEDSAVYLCASSLGPSGGPYEQYFGPGTRLTVT.

The J gene is TRBJ2-1, the V gene TRBV12-5; 9 bases map to TRBD1. The CDR3 is made up of 17 amino acids. V lost 1 base to trimming and J lost 1 base; unmatched junction nucleotides: 5. Per the germline V gene, CDR1 is LGHNT and CDR2 is FRNRAP. DNA for the CDR3: TGTGCTAGTGGTTTGGCGGGACAGGGATTATCCTACAATGAGCAGTTCTTC. This sequence encodes CASGLAGQGLSYNEQFF. Looking up the rest from reference TRBV12-5 and TRBJ2-1 gives the full variable domain: DARVTQTPRHKVTEMGQEVTMRCQPILGHNTVFWYRQTMMQGLELLAYFRNRAPLDDSGMPKDRFSAEMPDATLATLKIQPSEPRDSAVYFCASGLAGQGLSYNEQFFGPGTRLTVL.

V and J are TRBV29-1 and TRBJ2-7; D perhaps matches TRBD2 (5 bases). Germline V gene data show CDR1 as SQVTM and CDR2 as ANQGSEA. This CDR3 has 13 residues. The V and J ends lost 4 bases and 6 bases respectively, with 16 bases between them. The CDR3 nucleotides are TGCAGCGTTGCCTCCTCCCCGGACTTCGAGCAGTACTTC. This gives the protein CSVASSPDFEQYF.

This chain links TRBV7-8 with TRBJ1-1, with TRBD1 matching over 8 bases. V lost 5 bases, J lost 1 base, and 6 bases stayed unmatched. Germline V gene data show CDR1 as SGHVS and CDR2 as FQNEAQ. The CDR3 has 15 amino acids. CDR3 DNA sequence: TGTGCCAGCAGCCTCACGGACAGGGCGAACACTGAAGCTTTCTTT. Its protein product is CASSLTDRANTEAFF. Based on the CDR3 plus reference TRBV7-8 and TRBJ1-1, the full variable domain is GAGVSQSPRYKVAKRGQDVALRCDPISGHVSLFWYQQALGQGPEFLTYFQNEAQLDKSGLPSDRFFAERPEGSVSTLKIQRTQQEDSAVYLCASSLTDRANTEAFFGQGTRLTVV.

CDR3: CASSAGTGEDYGYTF. The CDR3 nucleotides are TGTGCCAGCAGTGCGGGGACAGGGGAAGACTATGGCTACACCTTC. This rearrangement joins TRBV28 to TRBJ1-2, with 10 bases identical to TRBD1. Germline CDR1 and CDR2: MDHEN and SYDVKM. The V segment lost 5 bases and the J segment 3 bases; nucleotides outside the gene matches: 6. The CDR3 contains 15 residues.

V and J are TRBV14 and TRBJ2-5; 12 nucleotides agree with TRBD2. Trimming cost V 5 bases and J 3 bases; bases outside gene matches: 4. Germline-derived CDR1 and CDR2 are SGHDN and FVKESK. This CDR3 is 15 amino acids long. CDR3 sequence (DNA): TGTGCCAGCAGCGTTCGACTAGCGGGGGAAGAGACCCAGTACTTC. This codes for CASSVRLAGEETQYF.

The rearrangement joins TRBV11-2 to TRBJ2-5; D possibly corresponds to TRBD2 (5 bases). The CDR3 has 14 amino acids. Germline lookup yields CDR1 SGHAT and CDR2 FQNNGV. Trimming took 4 bases from V and 5 from J, leaving 14 bases between them. Here the CDR3 DNA reads TGTGCCAGCAGCTCGCCGGACTGGTCGGAGACCCAGTACTTC. This translates into CASSSPDWSETQYF.

V gene TRBV3-1 (or the pseudogene TRBV3-2) combines with J gene TRBJ2-7, with D perhaps matching TRBD2 (6 bases). The V gene's germline CDR1 is LGHDT and CDR2 YNNKEL (reference sequence). The CDR3 extends over 13 amino acids. The V and J ends lost 0 bases and 7 bases respectively, with 10 bases between them. The CDR3 region has the DNA TGTGCCAGCAGCCAAGATCCGGGGAGGGAGCAGTACTTC. This sequence encodes CASSQDPGREQYF.

The chain uses TRBV7-2 and TRBJ2-7; D may be TRBD2 (7 bases). This CDR3 is built from 15 residues. CDR1 is SGHTA and CDR2 is FQGNSA in the germline V gene. Trimming took 4 bases from V and 2 from J, leaving 15 bases between them. CDR3: CASSSRGGGAYEQYF. The CDR3 DNA reads TGTGCCAGCAGCTCCAGAGGGGGGGGAGCCTACGAGCAGTACTTC. Looking up the rest from reference TRBV7-2 and TRBJ2-7 gives the full variable domain: GAGVSQSPSNKVTEKGKDVELRCDPISGHTALYWYRQSLGQGLEFLIYFQGNSAPDKSGLPSDRFSAERTGGSVSTLTIQRTQQEDSAVYLCASSSRGGGAYEQYFGPGTRLTVT.

The rearrangement links TRBV5-4 to TRBJ1-3, with a possible D match to TRBD1 (6 bases). CDR3 length equals 14 residues. CDR1 and CDR2 from the germline V gene are SGHNT and YYREEE (reference sequence). The V end lost 3 bases, the J end lost 3 bases, and 10 bases lay between the germline ends. In DNA form, the CDR3 reads TGTGCCAGCAGCTCCCCACAGGGTGGAAACACCATATATTTT. Encoded protein: CASSSPQGGNTIYF.

This clone has only a few counts. The chain links TRBV12-3 or TRBV12-4 to TRBJ1-6; 8 positions match TRBD1. With V trimmed by 6 bases and J by 10 bases, 5 bases remained unmatched. CDR3 length equals 13 residues. The chain's CDR3 is CASSQGAISPLHF. The CDR3 DNA reads as TGTGCCAGCAGCCAGGGGGCAATATCACCCCTCCACTTT.

The rearrangement joins TRBV18 to TRBJ2-5; 9 bases line up with TRBD1. Germline CDR1 and CDR2: KGHSH and LQKENI. V lost 3 bases, J lost 5 bases, and 10 bases stayed unmatched. The CDR3 is 16 amino acids. The CDR3 protein is CASSPRGQGFGETQYF. The CDR3 nucleotides are TGTGCCAGCTCACCCCGCGGACAGGGGTTTGGGGAGACCCAGTACTTC.

This chain joins TRBV11-2 and TRBJ2-3, with D possibly TRBD1 on 8 matching bases. The germline gives CDR1 SGHAT, CDR2 FQNNGV. CDR3 size: 16 residues. Trimming pared 5 bases from V and 6 bases from J, leaving 21 bases between. CDR3 loop: CASSRTHRGGFDTQYF. The DNA for the CDR3 is TGTGCCAGCAGCAGGACCCACAGGGGGGGTTTCGATACGCAGTATTTT. The complete variable domain, with remaining parts taken from reference TRBV11-2 and TRBJ2-3, reads EAGVAQSPRYKIIEKRQSVAFWCNPISGHATLYWYQQILGQGPKLLIQFQNNGVVDDSQLPKDRFSAERLKGVDSTLKIQPAKLEDSAVYLCASSRTHRGGFDTQYFGPGTRLTVL.